Below, 9 T cell receptor beta chains from the same sample are listed, as sequenced in a study of cytotoxic CD8 clonotypes in ibrutinib-treated CLL. Libraries were prepared by immunoSEQ multiplex PCR; TCRdb keeps only in-frame clonotypes and omits some of them. This sample has 45,000 or so clones, with roughly 57% found just once. Sequencing used PBMCs, obtained after 24 months of ibrutinib treatment. All receptors derive from a human donor with chronic lymphocytic leukemia.

On this clone itself: One end of the junction varies from germline; a read error may be responsible. This chain joins TRBV5-4 and TRBJ2-1, with a tentative D call TRBD2 (6 bases). Germline V gene sequence: CDR1 SGHNT, CDR2 YYREEE (reference sequence). This CDR3 spans 16 amino acids. In nucleotides, the CDR3 is TGTGCCAGCAGCTTGGAACGGGGCGGGACCTATAATGAGCAGTTCTTC. Translation: CASSLERGGTYNEQFF.

This clone showed up many times. The chain uses TRBV14 and TRBJ2-3; D perhaps matches TRBD1 (6 bases). Germline CDR1 SGHDN, CDR2 FVKESK. Between the trimmed V and J ends, which lost 0 bases and 2 bases, there was a span of 12 bases. The CDR3 is made up of 16 amino acids. CDR3 coding DNA: TGTGCCAGCAGCCAAGACCCGACAGGACTCACAGATACGCAGTATTTT. Protein: CASSQDPTGLTDTQYF.

In this sample, this clone turned up a few times. The rearrangement links TRBV6-5 to TRBJ1-1, with 7 positions matching TRBD1. In germline, CDR1 is MNHEY, CDR2 SVGAGI. Trimming removed 0 bases from V and 2 bases from J; junction bases left unmatched: 3. The CDR3 is 15 amino acids. CDR3 in DNA: TGTGCCAGCAGTTACTCGACAGGGTTCAACACTGAAGCTTTCTTT. Residues: CASSYSTGFNTEAFF.

V and J are TRBV28 and TRBJ1-1; tentative D call: TRBD1 (6 bases). The germline V gene has CDR1 MDHEN and CDR2 SYDVKM. CDR3 length equals 14 residues. Trimming shortened V by 3 bases and J by 7 bases, and 15 bases separated the two germline ends. DNA of the CDR3: TGTGCCAGCAGTTTCCCTTCAGGGGTGGTTGAAGCTTTCTTT. This gives the protein CASSFPSGVVEAFF.

This chain connects TRBV7-9 to TRBJ1-4; 9 nucleotides match TRBD1. CDR3 size: 15 residues. Germline CDR1 reads SEHNR; CDR2 reads FQNEAQ (reference sequence). V lost 2 bases, J lost 7 bases, and 5 bases stayed unmatched. CDR3 sequence reads: CASSLTQGAREKLFF. In DNA, the CDR3 is TGTGCCAGCAGCTTAACACAGGGGGCTCGTGAAAAACTGTTTTTT.

The rearrangement joins TRBV5-1 to TRBJ2-3; 9 bases are shared with TRBD2. With V trimmed by 7 bases and J by 4 bases, 7 bases remained unmatched. The CDR3 runs 14 residues. Germline V gene lookup returns CDR1 SGHRS and CDR2 YFSETQ. CDR3 region: CASRPGLASDTQYF. CDR3 in DNA: TGCGCCAGCCGTCCCGGACTAGCGTCAGATACGCAGTATTTT.

The chain uses TRBV13 and TRBJ1-6; D gene ambiguous. The V and J ends lost 3 bases and 0 bases respectively, with 12 bases between them. Germline CDR1 reads PRHDT; CDR2 reads FYEKMQ (reference sequence). This CDR3 is 17 amino acids long. CDR3 sequence reads: CASSFRGLSSYNSPLHF. The CDR3 DNA follows: TGTGCCAGCAGCTTTCGCGGATTGAGCTCCTATAATTCACCCCTCCACTTT. The full variable domain, completed using reference TRBV13 and TRBJ1-6, is AAGVIQSPRHLIKEKRETATLKCYPIPRHDTVYWYQQGPGQDPQFLISFYEKMQSDKGSIPDRFSAQQFSDYHSELNMSSLELGDSALYFCASSFRGLSSYNSPLHFGNGTRLTVT.

This chain uses TRBV2 with TRBJ1-2; 12 nucleotides match TRBD1. Germline V gives CDR1 SNHLY, CDR2 FYNNEI. The CDR3 consists of 15 residues. After removal of 6 bases from V and 6 bases from J, the junction contained 8 bases not matched to a gene. Here the CDR3 reads CASRAPGQGANGYTF. CDR3 in DNA: TGTGCCAGCAGGGCACCGGGACAGGGGGCAAATGGCTACACCTTC.

J is TRBJ1-5 and V is TRBV7-9; TRBD1 agrees at 7 bases. Unmatched junction bases numbered 9, after V lost 1 base and J lost 9 bases. Per the germline V gene, CDR1 is SEHNR and CDR2 is FQNEAQ (reference sequence). The CDR3 is 15 amino acids. CDR3 bases: TGTGCCAGCAGCTTAGGACAGGGCCCAATAGTGCCCCAGCATTTT. Translation: CASSLGQGPIVPQHF.